This TCR beta chain was captured in a study of control samples from healthy donors and cancer patients. Method: immunoSEQ multiplex PCR; TCRdb's copy keeps in-frame clones and lacks some. Here the sample spans 70,000 to 80,000 clones, 85% to 90% being singletons. V lost 3 bases and J lost 10, with 14 bases in between. CDR1 is SGHTA and CDR2 is FQGNSA in the germline V gene. This CDR3 is built from 13 residues. The receptor was derived from a woman in her sixties or seventies with head and neck cancer. The sequencing sample was made of PBMCs. J is TRBJ2-3 and V is TRBV7-2; D is possibly TRBD1 (6 bases). The CDR3 sequence is CASSFPQGSAQYF. The CDR3 nucleotides are TGTGCCAGCAGCTTTCCACAGGGATCCGCGCAGTATTTT. Full variable domain (remainder filled in from reference TRBV7-2 and TRBJ2-3): GAGVSQSPSNKVTEKGKDVELRCDPISGHTALYWYRQSLGQGLEFLIYFQGNSAPDKSGLPSDRFSAERTGGSVSTLTIQRTQQEDSAVYLCASSFPQGSAQYFGPGTRLTVL.